The next 8 T cell receptor beta chains were all read from a single sample in a study of immune heterogeneity within non-small cell lung tumors. TCR beta CDR3 was amplified by multiplex PCR, first round nine to ten cycles, 32 V and 13 J primers. TCRdb analysed the multiplex PCR reads with MiXCR anew, one entry per CDR3 protein. This sample yields about 15,000 distinct CDR3 sequences, of which approximately 29% are seen a single time; around 15% belongs to the top ten. At 550 to 700 ng per sample, bulk tumor genomic DNA provided the template. Widely spaced biopsies, several per primary tumor, were obtained at surgery. Those enrolled were patients newly diagnosed with untreated non-small cell lung cancer and undergoing curative surgery. The source material was lung tumor tissue. The receptors originated from a woman aged 45-60 years with non-small cell lung cancer.

The chain joins TRBV30 to TRBJ1-5; no clear D gene. The CDR3 extends over 14 amino acids. The V end was cut by 3 bases, the J end by 1 base, with 10 bases between. CDR1 GTSNPN and CDR2 SVGIG come from the germline V gene (reference sequence). In DNA form, the CDR3 reads TGTGCCTGGAGGACTCAGGCCAGCAATCAGCCCCAGCATTTT. Translating it yields CAWRTQASNQPQHF.

This clonotype is termed medium-sized. This sequence joins TRBV24-1 and TRBJ2-1, with 9 nucleotides matching TRBD2. The CDR3 has 17 amino acids. J gave up 0 bases and V 3 bases, and 5 bases lay outside the gene matches. Germline CDR1 is KGHDR and CDR2 is SFDVKD. The CDR3 region is CATSDTKRGDSYNEQFF. The CDR3 nucleotides read TGTGCCACCAGTGATACAAAGCGGGGGGACTCCTACAATGAGCAGTTCTTC.

The CDR3 DNA reads as TGTGCCAGCAGCTTACAGGACAACCCGGGGACTGAAGCTTTCTTT. Translated, it gives CASSLQDNPGTEAFF. The rearrangement joins TRBV7-9 to TRBJ1-1, with D possibly matching TRBD1 (5 bases). From germline, CDR1 is SEHNR and CDR2 FQNEAQ (reference sequence). The CDR3 covers 15 residues. Trimming removed 2 bases at V and 5 bases at J, with 15 bases between.

Comments on this clonotype: The CDR3 does not end in the conserved phenylalanine or tryptophan, so this is likely a read error. The DNA is left out, because the CDR3 cannot be placed on it with certainty; the CDR3 is given as TCRdb lists it. The chain uses TRBV2 and TRBJ2-3; the D call in the table, TRBD2, was not verified against the DNA. Germline V gene sequence: CDR1 SNHLY, CDR2 FYNNEI. The CDR3 is 13 amino acids long, termini counted. CDR3 region: CASKEGYEQYFGP.

This clonotype was recorded many times. The CDR3 bases are TGTGCCAGCATGAGAGGTGGCGCCTCCTACGAGCAGTACTTC. Amino acid sequence: CASMRGGASYEQYF. The V and J genes are TRBV6-1 and TRBJ2-7; D is ambiguous. Germline V gene data show CDR1 as MNHNS and CDR2 as SASEGT. This CDR3 has 14 residues. Trimming shortened V by 7 bases and J by 0 bases, and 13 bases separated the two germline ends.

This clonotype counts as medium-sized. V and J are TRBV10-3 and TRBJ1-1, with D possibly being TRBD1 (5 bases). CDR1 is ENHRY and CDR2 is SYGVKD in the germline V gene. The CDR3 contains 12 residues. Trimming pared 0 bases from V and 11 bases from J, leaving 10 bases between. DNA of the CDR3: TGTGCCATCAGTGAGTCGGGGGTTGAGGCTTTCTTT. Translating it yields CAISESGVEAFF.

On this clonotype itself: A read error may be the cause here, since a much bigger clone is one base away. The gene calls are TRBV7-6 and TRBJ2-1; D gene unclear. Germline V gene sequence: CDR1 SGHVS, CDR2 FNYEAQ. The CDR3 runs 16 residues. CDR3 coding DNA: TGTGCCGGCAGCTACCAGTCGCTTACCTCCTACAATGAGCAGTTCTTC. This codes for CAGSYQSLTSYNEQFF.

The V call is TRBV20-1, the J call TRBJ1-3, with 11 bases matching TRBD1. This CDR3 contains 14 residues. Per germline, CDR1 DFQATT and CDR2 SNEGSKA (reference sequence). V was pared by 5 bases and J by 2 bases, with 2 bases of the junction left unmatched. The chain's CDR3 is CSAGQGATGNTIYF. The CDR3 nucleotides are TGCAGTGCTGGACAGGGGGCGACTGGAAACACCATATATTTT.